The next 14 T cell receptor beta chains were all read from a single sample in a study of blood T cell repertoires in COVID-19. Only in-frame clones appear in the TCRdb table, and some are missing; sequencing was by immunoSEQ multiplex PCR. The sample lists about 100,000 clones, around 87% occurring once. Sample: peripheral blood. The receptors originated from a man aged 45-60 years with acute or convalescent COVID-19.

The rearrangement links TRBV4-1 to TRBJ2-7; D unresolved. This CDR3 spans 18 amino acids. The germline V and J ends were trimmed by 0 bases and 4 bases, with 22 bases remaining between them. Germline V gives CDR1 MGHRA, CDR2 YSYEKL. DNA of the CDR3: TGCGCCAGCAGCCAAGATCACTTAGCCCTTTCGTCTCGATACGAGCAGTACTTC. Translating gives CASSQDHLALSSRYEQYF.

The chain is built from TRBV5-6 and TRBJ2-5; TRBD1 aligns across 7 bases. Losses at the gene ends were 4 bases for V and 2 bases for J; bases not matched to a gene: 5. The CDR3 runs 14 residues. Germline lookup yields CDR1 SGHDT and CDR2 YYEEEE. The CDR3 loop reads CASSRGQSQETQYF. CDR3 nucleotide sequence: TGTGCCAGCAGCAGGGGACAGTCACAAGAGACCCAGTACTTC.

This clone appeared a single time. The chain uses TRBV11-3 and TRBJ2-3, with TRBD1 identical over 11 bases. Per the germline V gene, CDR1 is SGHNT and CDR2 is YENEEA. CDR3 length: 14 amino acids. The CDR3 DNA reads TGTGCTTGCCGCCGGGACAGGGGGGGAGATACGCAGTATTTT. Protein sequence: CACRRDRGGDTQYF.

This clone has more than one count but fewer than ten. The chain employs TRBV10-3 and TRBJ1-3, with 8 positions matching TRBD1. The CDR3 is made up of 16 amino acids. Looked up from germline, CDR1 is ENHRY and CDR2 is SYGVKD. Trimming cost V 8 bases and J 2 bases; bases outside gene matches: 11. CDR3 amino acids: CAIADRVRGAGNTIYF. The CDR3 nucleotides are TGTGCCATCGCGGACAGGGTAAGAGGAGCTGGAAACACCATATATTTT.

CDR3 sequence: CATLQAGPNTGELFF. The CDR3 DNA is TGTGCCACCCTCCAGGCAGGGCCGAACACCGGGGAGCTGTTTTTT. The chain carries TRBV7-9 and TRBJ2-2, with D tentatively TRBD1 (5 bases). Germline V gene lookup returns CDR1 SEHNR and CDR2 FQNEAQ (reference sequence). The CDR3 extends over 15 amino acids. V lost 10 bases to trimming and J lost 0 bases, with 15 bases between them.

The V and J genes are TRBV24-1 and TRBJ2-3; D possibly corresponds to TRBD1 (5 bases). The V and J ends lost 3 bases and 6 bases respectively, with 15 bases between them. Germline V CDR1 and CDR2: KGHDR, SFDVKD. This CDR3 has 15 amino acids. CDR3 protein: CATSDPDQGTDTQYF. CDR3 DNA sequence: TGTGCCACCAGTGATCCCGACCAGGGAACTGATACGCAGTATTTT.

V usage is TRBV15 and J usage is TRBJ2-5; TRBD1 aligns across 11 bases. CDR3 length: 14 amino acids. In germline, CDR1 is LNHNV, CDR2 YYDKDF (reference sequence). The junction had 4 bases not matched to a gene; V was cut back by 3 bases and J by 7 bases. Written as DNA, the CDR3 is TGTGCCACCAGCAGGGACAGGGGGCTTGGGACCCAGTACTTC. Encoded protein: CATSRDRGLGTQYF.

The V and J genes are TRBV10-3 and TRBJ2-7, with 13 bases lining up with TRBD2. CDR3 length: 14 residues. Germline V gene sequence: CDR1 ENHRY, CDR2 SYGVKD. V was pared by 10 bases and J by 3 bases, with 6 bases of the junction left unmatched. CDR3 residues: CATGLAGVVYEQYF. As DNA, the CDR3 is TGTGCCACCGGACTAGCGGGAGTAGTCTACGAGCAGTACTTC.

CDR3 in amino acids: CASSLIHRETQYF. CDR3 DNA sequence: TGTGCCAGCAGTTTAATCCACCGGGAAACCCAGTACTTC. The chain links TRBV27 to TRBJ2-7, with a tentative D call TRBD2 (5 bases). V shed 2 bases and J shed 10 bases, with 15 bases lying between them. The germline V gene encodes CDR1 MNHEY and CDR2 SMNVEV (reference sequence). CDR3 size: 13 residues.

This chain joins TRBV29-1 and TRBJ2-7; D may be TRBD1 (6 bases). V dropped 7 bases and J dropped 2 bases, with 33 bases sitting between them. CDR1 and CDR2 from the germline V gene are SQVTM and ANQGSEA. The CDR3 extends over 19 amino acids. The CDR3 DNA follows: TGCAGCGAACCCCCGGGACACAGAGAAACCCGGGACAACCCCTACGAGCAGTACTTC. This sequence encodes CSEPPGHRETRDNPYEQYF.

This chain connects TRBV24-1 to TRBJ2-3; 10 bases match TRBD2. The CDR3 is 14 amino acids. The V gene end was trimmed by 8 bases and the J gene end by 4 bases; junction bases not matched to a gene: 5. CDR1 is KGHDR and CDR2 is SFDVKD in the germline V gene. The CDR3 DNA is TGTGCCACCACAGAAGCGGGAGGGTCAGATACGCAGTATTTT. As protein: CATTEAGGSDTQYF.

The chain has TRBV19 and TRBJ2-5, with 7 bases fitting TRBD2. V trimming: 5 bases; J trimming: 7 bases; junction bases outside the gene matches: 4. Germline V gene lookup returns CDR1 LNHDA and CDR2 SQIVND (reference sequence). The CDR3 has 12 amino acids. The CDR3, as DNA: TGTGCCAGTAGTCCGGGCGGGGGGACCCAGTACTTC. Encoded protein: CASSPGGGTQYF.

Here the CDR3 DNA reads TGTGCCAGTAGTATGACCGGGGTAGGCACTGAAGCTTTCTTT. Its translation is CASSMTGVGTEAFF. The chain uses TRBV19 and TRBJ1-1; no definite D call. Trimming shortened V by 3 bases and J by 4 bases, and 12 bases separated the two germline ends. Germline loops: CDR1 LNHDA, CDR2 SQIVND (reference sequence). The length of the CDR3 is 14 residues.

This rearrangement joins TRBV4-1 to TRBJ2-3, with 8 nucleotides matching TRBD1. V was pared by 0 bases and J by 4 bases, with 6 bases of the junction left unmatched. This CDR3 region has 16 residues. Germline V gene data show CDR1 as MGHRA and CDR2 as YSYEKL. In nucleotides, the CDR3 is TGCGCCAGCAGCCAAGAGTCAGGGGGCAGCGCAGATACGCAGTATTTT. This gives the protein CASSQESGGSADTQYF.